This T cell receptor (beta chain) was observed in a study of blood T cell repertoires in COVID-19. Study-level information: Collection of acute and convalescent COVID-19 samples took place in the United States, Italy and Spain. Sources were T cells, B-cell-depleted T cells, or PBMCs; the material itself was cDNA or gDNA.

In the original processing: Researchers report that nucleated cell counts were estimated from reference gene primer amplification. Using immunoSEQ multiplex PCR, the repertoire was profiled, and TCRdb retains in-frame clones only, with some absent. The DNA was the basis for D and trimming; V, J and clone size are from that table. In the table there are some 220,000 clones, roughly 75% of which are singletons. The germline V gene encodes CDR1 SGHVS and CDR2 FNYEAQ. The length of the CDR3 is 14 residues. Losses at the gene ends were 4 bases for V and 7 bases for J; bases not matched to a gene: 7. This receptor was obtained from a woman in her 70s with acute or convalescent COVID-19. The J gene is TRBJ1-2, the V gene TRBV7-6; 9 bases match TRBD1. Sequenced: peripheral blood. CDR3 loop: CASSSFDRGIGYTF. The CDR3 DNA reads TGTGCCAGCAGCTCGTTCGACAGGGGGATTGGCTACACCTTC.